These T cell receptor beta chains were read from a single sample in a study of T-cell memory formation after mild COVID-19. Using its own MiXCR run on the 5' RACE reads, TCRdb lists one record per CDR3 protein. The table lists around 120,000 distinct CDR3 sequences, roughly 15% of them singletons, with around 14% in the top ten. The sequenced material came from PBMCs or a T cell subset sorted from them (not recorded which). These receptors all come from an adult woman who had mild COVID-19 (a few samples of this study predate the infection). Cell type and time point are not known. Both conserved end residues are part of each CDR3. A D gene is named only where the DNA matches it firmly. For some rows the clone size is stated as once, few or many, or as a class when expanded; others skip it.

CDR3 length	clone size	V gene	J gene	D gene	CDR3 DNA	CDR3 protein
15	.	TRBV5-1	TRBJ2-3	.	TGCGCCAGCAGCCTTGGGGTGGGAGAGGCAGATACGCAGTATTTT	CASSLGVGEADTQYF
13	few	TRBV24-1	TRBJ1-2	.	TGTGCCACCAGTGATGGTTTGCAGGCAAGCTACACCTTC	CATSDGLQASYTF
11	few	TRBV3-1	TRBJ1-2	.	TGTGCCAGCAGCTCCGGACACGGCTACACCTTC	CASSSGHGYTF
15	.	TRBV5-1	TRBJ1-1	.	TGCGCCAGCAGCTTGGCCGCGGGCACGAACACTGAAGCTTTCTTT	CASSLAAGTNTEAFF
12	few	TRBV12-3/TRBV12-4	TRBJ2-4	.	TGTGCCAGCAGTCCGGGCCACAACCGGCAGTACTTC	CASSPGHNRQYF
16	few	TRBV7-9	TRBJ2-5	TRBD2	TGTGCCAGCAGGATCGGACTAGCGGGAGCCCAAGAGACCCAGTACTTC	CASRIGLAGAQETQYF
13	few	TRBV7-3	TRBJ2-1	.	TGTGCCAGCAGCCCCAATAGGGACAATGAGCAGTTCTTC	CASSPNRDNEQFF
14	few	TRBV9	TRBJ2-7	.	TGTGCCAGCAGCGTAGGAGACTCTCCCTACGAGCAGTACTTC	CASSVGDSPYEQYF
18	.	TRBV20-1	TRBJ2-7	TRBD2	TGCAGTGCTAGAGGCAACTTAGGACTAGCGGGAGAGTTAAGGGAGCAGTACTTC	CSARGNLGLAGELREQYF
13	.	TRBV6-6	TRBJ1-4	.	TGTGCCAGCAACCAGGGTGGGAATGAAAAACTGTTTTTT	CASNQGGNEKLFF
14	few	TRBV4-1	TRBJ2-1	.	TGCGCCAGCAGCCCGTCCCGGGGCTACAATGAGCAGTTCTTC	CASSPSRGYNEQFF
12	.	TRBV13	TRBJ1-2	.	TGTGCCAGCAGCCTGGAAAGGAGAGGCTACACCTTC	CASSLERRGYTF
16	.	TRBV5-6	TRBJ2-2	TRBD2	TGTGCCAGCAGCTCCGGGACTAGCGGACCCGCCGGGGAGCTGTTTTTT	CASSSGTSGPAGELFF
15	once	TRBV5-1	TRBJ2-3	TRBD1	TGCGCCAGCAGCGCGAGACAGGGGAATCAAGATACGCAGTATTTT	CASSARQGNQDTQYF